This T cell receptor (beta chain) was captured by sequencing in a study of blood T cell repertoires in COVID-19. The overall study: Both acute and convalescent COVID-19 samples were obtained from the United States, Italy and Spain. In each case, the material was cDNA or gDNA derived from T cells, B-cell-depleted T cells, or PBMCs.

As processed by the authors: The assay estimated nucleated cells by amplifying reference gene primers. This table comes from immunoSEQ multiplex PCR, and its TCRdb copy is limited to in-frame clones, with some not included. The V and J calls and clone size were taken over from that table, and D and trimming were inferred from the DNA. The sample yields some 250,000 clones, more than 75% seen once. The sequenced sample was peripheral blood. This sequence originates from a woman aged 35 to 49 who had recovered from COVID-19.

The DNA for the CDR3 is TGTGCCAGCAGCCCCGGGGAGGGACGGGGCTACACCTTC. It specifies CASSPGEGRGYTF. The V and J genes are TRBV3-1 (or the pseudogene TRBV3-2) and TRBJ1-2, with a possible D match to TRBD1 (5 bases). The CDR3 totals 13 residues. The ends were cut back, 4 bases at V and 8 bases at J, with 14 bases in the middle. CDR1 and CDR2 (germline): LGHDT, YNNKEL (reference sequence).